This T cell receptor (beta chain) was documented in a study of cytomegalovirus exposure and HLA in healthy donors. A word on this clone: Its target is unknown.

Study-level findings and limits: There were some V segments, including TRBV6-2 and TRBV6-3, excluded as indistinguishable. Accurate predictions that matched the HLA-A and HLA-B alleles of most subjects were reportedly made from TCR beta sequences.

The PCR contained 60 Vbeta and 13 Jbeta primers. Libraries were prepared by immunoSEQ multiplex PCR; TCRdb keeps only in-frame clonotypes and omits some of them. The repertoire holds over 150,000 clones, with about 70% as singletons. Germline CDR1 MNHEY, CDR2 SMNVEV (reference sequence). The CDR3 is made up of 14 amino acids. V was cut by 5 bases and J by 2 bases, with 12 bases left in between. This chain connects TRBV27 to TRBJ1-2, with TRBD1 as a possible D gene (6 bases). The specimen was PBMCs. The TCR originated in a woman aged 40-49 years in good health and CMV-seropositive. Here the CDR3 DNA reads TGTGCCAGCAGTGTTGGGAGGGGGAACTATGGCTACACCTTC. It translates to CASSVGRGNYGYTF.